The next 19 T cell receptor beta chains were all read from a single sample in a study of cytomegalovirus exposure and HLA in healthy donors. Both 60 Vbeta primers and 13 Jbeta primers went into the PCR. Data came from immunoSEQ multiplex PCR; TCRdb stores just in-frame clones and leaves some out. This sample has 200,000 to 250,000 clones, with roughly 79% found just once. Sequenced input: PBMCs. These receptors were taken from a man in his late teens or twenties in good health and CMV-seronegative.

The chain carries TRBV9 and TRBJ2-1, with D unresolved. Germline V lookup: CDR1 SGDLS, CDR2 YYNGEE. The ends were cut back, 1 base at V and 9 bases at J, with 8 bases in the middle. The CDR3 runs 12 residues. The CDR3 loop reads CASSVTIGEQFF. CDR3 DNA: TGTGCCAGCAGCGTAACCATCGGTGAGCAGTTCTTC.

The chain combines TRBV6-1 with TRBJ2-3; 7 positions agree with TRBD1. This CDR3 comprises 14 residues. V lost 4 bases and J lost 0; bases outside the gene matches: 1. The germline gives CDR1 MNHNS, CDR2 SASEGT. The CDR3 reads CASSAGQSTDTQYF. CDR3 in DNA: TGTGCCAGCAGTGCGGGACAGAGCACAGATACGCAGTATTTT.

This clone occurred a few times. The genes are TRBV9 and TRBJ2-1; the match to TRBD2 covers 7 bases. The V segment lost 0 bases and the J segment 12 bases; nucleotides outside the gene matches: 6. The CDR3 is 13 residues long. Germline V CDR1 and CDR2: SGDLS, YYNGEE. The CDR3 DNA is TGTGCCAGCAGCGTAGAGTCGGGGGGAAGGCAGTTCTTC. It codes for CASSVESGGRQFF.

The chain uses TRBV7-6 and TRBJ2-3, with 10 bases aligning to TRBD1. The CDR3 consists of 16 residues. CDR1 SGHVS and CDR2 FNYEAQ come from the germline V gene. V dropped 5 bases and J dropped 4; count of bases not matched to a gene: 9. The CDR3 nucleotides are TGTGCCAGCAGCACGAGGACAGGGGGTCAGTCAGATACGCAGTATTTT. Protein product: CASSTRTGGQSDTQYF. Full variable domain (remainder filled in from reference TRBV7-6 and TRBJ2-3): GAGVSQSPRYKVTKRGQDVALRCDPISGHVSLYWYRQALGQGPEFLTYFNYEAQQDKSGLPNDRFSAERPEGSISTLTIQRTEQRDSAMYRCASSTRTGGQSDTQYFGPGTRLTVL.

The V and J genes are TRBV28 and TRBJ2-1, with 8 bases identical to TRBD2. The CDR3 contains 14 residues. Germline V gene sequence: CDR1 MDHEN, CDR2 SYDVKM. The trim removed 3 bases at V and 8 bases at J, leaving 6 bases unmatched. CDR3 bases: TGTGCCAGCAGTTTGAGCGGGGGTCGGGATGAGCAGTTCTTC. Translation: CASSLSGGRDEQFF.

The chain is built from TRBV14 and TRBJ2-7, with D perhaps matching TRBD1 (5 bases). The V end lost 4 bases, the J end lost 0 bases, and 16 bases lay between the germline ends. CDR3 length equals 16 residues. From germline, CDR1 is SGHDN and CDR2 FVKESK. The DNA of the CDR3 is TGTGCCAGCAGCCCTTACTCAGGGAATCCCTCCTACGAGCAGTACTTC. It is translated as CASSPYSGNPSYEQYF.

The gene calls are TRBV5-4 and TRBJ2-3; possibly TRBD1 for D (6 bases). With 2 bases removed from V and 0 bases from J, the gap between germline ends came to 10 bases. The CDR3 contains 15 residues. Germline CDR1 and CDR2: SGHNT and YYREEE (reference sequence). As DNA, the CDR3 is TGTGCCAGCAGCTTACTACAGGGTAGCACAGATACGCAGTATTTT. Its translation: CASSLLQGSTDTQYF.

V is TRBV5-8 and J is TRBJ2-3; 12 bases are a match to TRBD2. Germline assignment: CDR1 SGHTS and CDR2 YDEGEE. The CDR3 spans 16 residues. With V trimmed by 2 bases and J by 8 bases, 9 bases remained unmatched. The CDR3 nucleotides are TGTGCCAGCAGCTTCCTAGCGGGGGGGCCCCGCGGTACGCAGTATTTT. Amino acids: CASSFLAGGPRGTQYF.

The chain joins TRBV5-1 to TRBJ2-4; D perhaps matches TRBD1 (6 bases). V lost 4 bases, J lost 0 bases, and 14 bases lay in between. From germline, CDR1 is SGHRS and CDR2 YFSETQ. The length of the CDR3 is 16 residues. The CDR3 reads CASSLGQGLAKNIQYF. The CDR3 coding sequence is TGCGCCAGCAGCCTGGGGCAGGGGCTAGCCAAAAACATTCAGTACTTC.

Concerning this clone itself: The junction departs from germline at one end; a sequencing error may be responsible. The chain recombines TRBV5-1 with TRBJ1-4, with D uncertain. The CDR3 totals 14 residues. The germline CDR1 and CDR2 sequences are SGHRS and YFSETQ. In DNA, the CDR3 is TGCGCCGGCAGCTTACCGGGTCCTAATGAAAAACTGTTTTTT. Protein sequence: CAGSLPGPNEKLFF.

The chain uses TRBV4-3 and TRBJ2-1, with TRBD1 identical over 7 bases. CDR1 LGHNA and CDR2 YSLEER come from the germline V gene. The ends lost 0 bases at V and 5 bases at J; junction bases unmatched: 4. This CDR3 is 15 amino acids long. The CDR3 region has the DNA TGCGCCAGCAGCCAAGAGGGGACAGATAACAATGAGCAGTTCTTC. It codes for CASSQEGTDNNEQFF.

The chain is built from TRBV27 and TRBJ2-3; maybe TRBD2 (6 bases). Germline CDR1 and CDR2: MNHEY and SMNVEV (reference sequence). The ends were cut back, 3 bases at V and 3 bases at J, with 13 bases in the middle. The CDR3 is 15 amino acids. The DNA of the CDR3 is TGTGCCAGCAGTTTCGACGGGGGAAGTACAGATACGCAGTATTTT. It translates to CASSFDGGSTDTQYF.

The chain employs TRBV7-2 and TRBJ2-1; no firm D call. CDR1 and CDR2 (germline): SGHTA, FQGNSA. Trimming took off 6 bases at V and 4 bases at J, with 13 bases between the two ends. The CDR3 spans 14 residues. CDR3 region: CASSPTPTYNEQFF. The CDR3 nucleotides read TGTGCCAGCAGTCCCACCCCCACTTACAATGAGCAGTTCTTC.

This chain joins TRBV5-8 and TRBJ1-5; possible D gene TRBD1, 5 bases. The V gene lost 5 bases and the J gene lost 3 bases, with 12 bases spanning the gap. This CDR3 region has 14 residues. Germline assignment: CDR1 SGHTS and CDR2 YDEGEE. CDR3 DNA sequence: TGTGCCAGCAGTCAGGGATTAAACAATCAGCCCCAGCATTTT. Residues: CASSQGLNNQPQHF.

The chain couples TRBV4-3 to TRBJ1-5; 7 nucleotides match TRBD1. The V gene's germline CDR1 is LGHNA and CDR2 YSLEER. The V and J ends lost 4 bases and 0 bases, in that order; junction bases with no gene match: 9. The CDR3 is 17 residues long. CDR3 bases: TGCGCCAGCAGCCCGGCAGCAGGGGGAAATAGCAATCAGCCCCAGCATTTT. It specifies CASSPAAGGNSNQPQHF.

CDR3 sequence (DNA): TGTGCCAGCAGTTACCAGGGACTAGAAGAGACCCAGTACTTC. Its translation is CASSYQGLEETQYF. The chain links TRBV7-3 to TRBJ2-5; 8 positions match TRBD2. Losses at the gene ends were 6 bases for V and 3 bases for J; bases not matched to a gene: 6. This CDR3 has 14 amino acids. Germline lookup yields CDR1 SGHTA and CDR2 FQGTGA. The complete variable domain, with remaining parts taken from reference TRBV7-3 and TRBJ2-5, reads GAGVSQTPSNKVTEKGKYVELRCDPISGHTALYWYRQSLGQGPEFLIYFQGTGAADDSGLPNDRFFAVRPEGSVSTLKIQRTERGDSAVYLCASSYQGLEETQYFGPGTRLLVL.

The rearrangement uses TRBV6-5 and TRBJ2-7; 8 bases match TRBD1. This CDR3 spans 13 amino acids. Germline CDR1 and CDR2: MNHEY and SVGAGI. The trim removed 4 bases at V and 5 bases at J, leaving 4 bases unmatched. The CDR3 sequence: CASSWTGTDEQYF. CDR3 in DNA: TGTGCCAGCAGTTGGACAGGGACCGACGAGCAGTACTTC.

The chain combines TRBV4-2 with TRBJ2-7; 8 nucleotides align to TRBD2. The CDR3 length is 14 residues. The germline CDR1 and CDR2 sequences are LGHNA and YNFKEQ. The V gene end was trimmed by 3 bases and the J gene end by 6 bases; junction bases not matched to a gene: 7. Here the CDR3 DNA reads TGTGCCAGCAGCCAGACGGGACTAGAAATCGAGCAGTACTTC. Protein product: CASSQTGLEIEQYF.

The chain links TRBV4-3 to TRBJ2-3; 10 bases fit TRBD2. V was clipped by 0 bases and J by 5 bases; unmatched bases: 8. The germline CDR1 and CDR2 sequences are LGHNA and YSLEER. There are 17 residues in the CDR3. The CDR3 DNA sequence: TGCGCCAGCAGCCAAGATTCGATAGCGGGGGGACGAGATACGCAGTATTTT. Translated, it gives CASSQDSIAGGRDTQYF.